This T cell receptor beta chain derives from a study of PD-1 blockade in classical Hodgkin lymphoma. This clone was picked up one time. After removal of 6 bases from V and 5 bases from J, the junction contained 5 bases not matched to a gene. This CDR3 is 14 amino acids long. Germline CDR1 is MNHEY and CDR2 is SVGAGI. Sequenced by immunoSEQ multiplex PCR; TCRdb stores in-frame clones only, minus some. The data show around 10,000 clones, 75% to 80% seen once. There was relapse after autologous stem cell transplantation in every patient, and there was variation in brentuximab vedotin exposure. The chain combines TRBV6-5 with TRBJ2-5; 11 bases are a match to TRBD1. The sequence came from a human donor with classical Hodgkin lymphoma. Sample: peripheral blood mononuclear cells (PBMCs), taken at baseline. The CDR3 nucleotides read TGTGCCAGCAGATCCCGGGACAGGGGGGAGACCCAGTACTTC. Translation: CASRSRDRGETQYF.